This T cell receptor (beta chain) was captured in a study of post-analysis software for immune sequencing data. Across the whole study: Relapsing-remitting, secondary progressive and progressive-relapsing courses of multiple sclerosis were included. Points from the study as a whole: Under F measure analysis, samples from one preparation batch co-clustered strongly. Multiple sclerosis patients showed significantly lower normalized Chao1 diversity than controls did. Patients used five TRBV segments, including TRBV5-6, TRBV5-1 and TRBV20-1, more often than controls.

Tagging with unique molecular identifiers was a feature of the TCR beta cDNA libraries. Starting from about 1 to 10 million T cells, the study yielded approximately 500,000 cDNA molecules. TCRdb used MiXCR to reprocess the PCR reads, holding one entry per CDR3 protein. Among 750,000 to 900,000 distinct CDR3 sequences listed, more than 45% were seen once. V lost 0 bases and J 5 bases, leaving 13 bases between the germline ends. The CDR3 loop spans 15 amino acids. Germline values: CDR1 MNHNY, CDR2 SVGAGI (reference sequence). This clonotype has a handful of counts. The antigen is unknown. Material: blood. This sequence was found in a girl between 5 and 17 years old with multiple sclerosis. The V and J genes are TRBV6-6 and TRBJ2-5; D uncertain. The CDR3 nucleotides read TGTGCCAGCAGTTACTCTGGCAGCGATTGGGAGACCCAGTACTTC. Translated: CASSYSGSDWETQYF.